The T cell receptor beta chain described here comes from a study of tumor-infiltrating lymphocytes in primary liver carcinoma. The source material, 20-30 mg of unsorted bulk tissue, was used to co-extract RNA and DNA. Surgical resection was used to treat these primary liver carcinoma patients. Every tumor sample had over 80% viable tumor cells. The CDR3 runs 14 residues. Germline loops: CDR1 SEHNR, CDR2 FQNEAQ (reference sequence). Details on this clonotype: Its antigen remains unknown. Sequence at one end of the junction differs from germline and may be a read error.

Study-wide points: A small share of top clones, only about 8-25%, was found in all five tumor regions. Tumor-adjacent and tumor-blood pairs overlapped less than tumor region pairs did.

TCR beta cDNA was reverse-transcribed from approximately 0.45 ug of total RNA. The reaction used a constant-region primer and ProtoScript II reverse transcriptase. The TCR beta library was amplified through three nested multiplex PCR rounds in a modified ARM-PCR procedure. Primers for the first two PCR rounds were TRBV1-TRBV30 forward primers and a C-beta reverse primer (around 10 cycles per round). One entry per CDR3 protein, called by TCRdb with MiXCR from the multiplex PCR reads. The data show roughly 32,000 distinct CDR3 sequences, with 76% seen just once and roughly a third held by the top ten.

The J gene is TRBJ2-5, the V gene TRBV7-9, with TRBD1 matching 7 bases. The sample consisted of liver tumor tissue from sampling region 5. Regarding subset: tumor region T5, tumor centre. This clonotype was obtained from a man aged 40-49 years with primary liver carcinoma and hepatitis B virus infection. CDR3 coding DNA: TGTGCCAGCAGCCACCGGGACAGCCAAGAGGCCCAGTGCTTC. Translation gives CASSHRDSQEAQCF.